These 26 T cell receptor beta chains were all obtained from the same sample, sequenced in a study of cytomegalovirus exposure and HLA in healthy donors. 13 Jbeta primers and 60 Vbeta primers were used for the PCR. Assay: immunoSEQ multiplex PCR; the TCRdb copy retains only in-frame clones and omits some. In the table there are 130,000 or so clones, 76% of which are singletons. Sequencing was performed on PBMCs. The receptors originated from a man aged 35-49 years in good health and CMV-seronegative.

The chain has TRBV5-1 and TRBJ2-7, with a tentative D call TRBD2 (6 bases). V lost 4 bases, J lost 7 bases, and 24 bases lay in between. The CDR3 covers 16 residues. The V gene's germline CDR1 is SGHRS and CDR2 YFSETQ. The CDR3, as DNA: TGCGCCAGCAGCCCGCGGGAACTTGAGGGAGACTGGGAGCAGTACTTC. Protein sequence: CASSPRELEGDWEQYF.

The chain uses TRBV7-8 and TRBJ2-7; maybe TRBD2 (5 bases). Germline V lookup: CDR1 SGHVS, CDR2 FQNEAQ. The CDR3 is made up of 13 amino acids. The ends were cut back, 0 bases at V and 7 bases at J, with 10 bases in the middle. DNA for the CDR3: TGTGCCAGCAGCTTAGCTGATCCGGGGGAGCAGTACTTC. Protein: CASSLADPGEQYF. Combining the CDR3 with reference TRBV7-8 and TRBJ2-7 gives the whole variable domain GAGVSQSPRYKVAKRGQDVALRCDPISGHVSLFWYQQALGQGPEFLTYFQNEAQLDKSGLPSDRFFAERPEGSVSTLKIQRTQQEDSAVYLCASSLADPGEQYFGPGTRLTVT.

The chain carries TRBV18 and TRBJ2-3; 11 bases align to TRBD2. Per germline, CDR1 KGHSH and CDR2 LQKENI. The CDR3 loop spans 15 amino acids. The ends lost 3 bases at V and 6 bases at J; junction bases unmatched: 5. CDR3 bases: TGTGCCAGCTCACCCTCCAGACTAGCGGGGGATACGCAGTATTTT. This sequence encodes CASSPSRLAGDTQYF.

V is TRBV7-9 and J is TRBJ2-3; 9 positions match TRBD1. Trimming at V came to 1 base and at J to 4 bases, leaving 12 bases not matched to a gene. This CDR3 comprises 18 residues. Per germline, CDR1 SEHNR and CDR2 FQNEAQ (reference sequence). As DNA, the CDR3 is TGTGCCAGCAGCTTAGGGACCATGGGGACAGGGACTTCAGATACGCAGTATTTT. Protein: CASSLGTMGTGTSDTQYF. Full variable domain (remainder filled in from reference TRBV7-9 and TRBJ2-3): DTGVSQNPRHKITKRGQNVTFRCDPISEHNRLYWYRQTLGQGPEFLTYFQNEAQLEKSRLLSDRFSAERPKGSFSTLEIQRTEQGDSAMYLCASSLGTMGTGTSDTQYFGPGTRLTVL.

The V gene is TRBV27, the J gene TRBJ2-5; 7 nucleotides line up with TRBD1. Trimming took 5 bases from V and 1 from J; bases not matched to a gene: 10. CDR3 size: 16 residues. From germline, CDR1 is MNHEY and CDR2 SMNVEV (reference sequence). CDR3 in amino acids: CASSTHTGDSQETQYF. The CDR3 coding sequence is TGTGCCAGCAGTACACACACCGGGGACAGCCAAGAGACCCAGTACTTC.

This rearrangement joins TRBV18 to TRBJ2-2; D may be TRBD2 (5 bases). CDR3 length: 14 amino acids. V dropped 6 bases and J dropped 1 base, with 9 bases sitting between them. Germline V gene lookup returns CDR1 KGHSH and CDR2 LQKENI. CDR3 in amino acids: CASSPRGNTGELFF. Here the CDR3 DNA reads TGTGCCAGCTCCCCTCGGGGGAACACCGGGGAGCTGTTTTTT.

CDR3 sequence reads: CASSQGPGQGRNEQFF. The DNA of the CDR3 is TGCGCCAGCAGCCAAGGGCCGGGACAGGGTAGAAATGAGCAGTTCTTC. The chain recombines TRBV4-1 with TRBJ2-1, with 9 bases lining up with TRBD1. V was clipped by 1 base and J by 7 bases; unmatched bases: 8. The CDR3 consists of 16 residues. CDR1 and CDR2 (germline): MGHRA, YSYEKL.

This chain connects TRBV5-1 to TRBJ2-7; 12 nucleotides match TRBD1. The CDR3 runs to 18 residues. Trimming at V came to 3 bases and at J to 1 base, leaving 11 bases not matched to a gene. Germline V gene data show CDR1 as SGHRS and CDR2 as YFSETQ. In DNA, the CDR3 is TGCGCCAGCAGCTCCCGGGACAGGGGGCAGAGGGGTTCCTACGAGCAGTACTTC. The encoded protein is CASSSRDRGQRGSYEQYF. The complete variable domain, with remaining parts taken from reference TRBV5-1 and TRBJ2-7, reads KAGVTQTPRYLIKTRGQQVTLSCSPISGHRSVSWYQQTPGQGLQFLFEYFSETQRNKGNFPGRFSGRQFSNSRSEMNVSTLELGDSALYLCASSSRDRGQRGSYEQYFGPGTRLTVT.

This chain joins TRBV15 and TRBJ2-7; 8 bases are shared with TRBD1. CDR1 and CDR2 (germline): LNHNV, YYDKDF (reference sequence). This CDR3 has 17 residues. V gave up 0 bases and J gave up 3 bases; unmatched junction bases: 10. CDR3 bases: TGTGCCACCAGCAGAGATTCCCTGACAGGGGTCCTCTACGAGCAGTACTTC. It is translated as CATSRDSLTGVLYEQYF.

The chain is built from TRBV6-5 and TRBJ2-2, with 9 bases that match TRBD2. The V gene end was trimmed by 5 bases and the J gene end by 1 base; junction bases not matched to a gene: 2. Germline loops: CDR1 MNHEY, CDR2 SVGAGI. The CDR3 consists of 15 residues. The CDR3 spells CASSLSGGNTGELFF. In DNA, the CDR3 is TGTGCCAGCAGTCTTAGCGGGGGGAACACCGGGGAGCTGTTTTTT.

The J gene is TRBJ2-1, the V gene TRBV27; 9 positions match TRBD1. Germline CDR1 reads MNHEY; CDR2 reads SMNVEV (reference sequence). The V and J ends lost 2 bases and 5 bases, in that order; junction bases with no gene match: 4. This CDR3 has 15 residues. The CDR3 loop reads CASSLKQGANNEQFF. The DNA of the CDR3 is TGTGCCAGCAGTTTAAAACAGGGGGCAAACAATGAGCAGTTCTTC.

The chain is built from TRBV28 and TRBJ2-3, with 11 bases matching TRBD1. V dropped 9 bases and J dropped 2; count of bases not matched to a gene: 22. CDR3 length: 20 amino acids. CDR1 and CDR2 (germline): MDHEN, SYDVKM. The CDR3 loop reads CASKTGQGAWSGMVTDTQYF. CDR3 DNA: TGTGCCAGTAAAACCGGACAGGGGGCATGGAGTGGGATGGTCACAGATACGCAGTATTTT.

This clone was recorded a few times. V is TRBV5-4 and J is TRBJ1-1, with a weak D call TRBD1 (6 bases). The CDR3 spans 12 residues. The V gene's germline CDR1 is SGHNT and CDR2 YYREEE (reference sequence). V lost 1 base and J 8 bases, leaving 9 bases between the germline ends. The CDR3 nucleotides read TGTGCCAGCAGCTTGCGCCAGGGGGAAGCTTTCTTT. Its translation: CASSLRQGEAFF.

The CDR3 sequence: CASSPSGGYNEQFF. The CDR3 DNA follows: TGTGCCAGCAGCCCCAGCGGGGGGTACAATGAGCAGTTCTTC. The chain combines TRBV11-2 with TRBJ2-1, with 9 bases fitting TRBD2. Germline V gene sequence: CDR1 SGHAT, CDR2 FQNNGV. The CDR3 runs 14 residues. The junction had 3 bases not matched to a gene; V was cut back by 5 bases and J by 4 bases.

This clone has more than one count but fewer than ten. The CDR3 region is CASSLGASEGQETQYF. CDR3 in DNA: TGTGCCAGCAGCTTAGGAGCCTCGGAGGGGCAAGAGACCCAGTACTTC. The chain links TRBV7-2 to TRBJ2-5, with D possibly TRBD2 on 6 matching bases. CDR1 is SGHTA and CDR2 is FQGNSA in the germline V gene. The ends were cut back, 1 base at V and 2 bases at J, with 14 bases in the middle. The CDR3 extends over 16 amino acids.

The rearrangement links TRBV2 to TRBJ2-5; 10 positions match TRBD2. The CDR3 sequence is 15 residues long. Germline V gene sequence: CDR1 SNHLY, CDR2 FYNNEI. With 3 bases clipped from V and 5 bases from J, the junction kept 6 bases outside the gene matches. CDR3 coding DNA: TGTGCCAGCAGTGAGGGACTAGCGCCCGTGGAGACCCAGTACTTC. As protein: CASSEGLAPVETQYF.

The rearrangement joins TRBV2 to TRBJ2-5; 10 nucleotides agree with TRBD1. This CDR3 region has 16 residues. Germline CDR1 reads SNHLY; CDR2 reads FYNNEI. The junction had 7 bases not matched to a gene; V was cut back by 2 bases and J by 4 bases. The CDR3 region is CASSERGGDRGETQYF. The CDR3 DNA is TGTGCCAGCAGTGAACGGGGGGGGGACAGGGGAGAGACCCAGTACTTC.

This chain joins TRBV12-2 and TRBJ2-3; TRBD1 is the table's D call and was not checked against the DNA. TRBV12-2 is annotated as a pseudogene. This CDR3 has 19 residues. In nucleotides, the CDR3 is TGTGCAAGTCGCGCCGGACAGGGAGTTAAGTTCGGACACACAGATACGCAGTATTTT. Protein sequence: CASRAGQGVKFGHTDTQYF.

The rearrangement uses TRBV7-2 and TRBJ2-3; a weak D match, TRBD1 (5 bases). The CDR3 covers 14 residues. V was trimmed by 8 bases and J by 10 bases, leaving 22 bases between them. Germline-derived CDR1 and CDR2 are SGHTA and FQGNSA. The CDR3 here is CASGPDSQIRSQYF. For the CDR3, the DNA is TGTGCCAGCGGCCCAGACAGCCAGATACGATCGCAGTATTTT.

The chain has TRBV5-1 and TRBJ1-6; TRBD1 is a possible D gene (6 bases). Germline loops: CDR1 SGHRS, CDR2 YFSETQ. The CDR3 is made up of 16 amino acids. Trimming stripped 3 bases from V and 3 bases from J, with 13 bases between. CDR3 DNA: TGCGCCAGCAGCTGGACAGCATTCGACTATAATTCACCCCTCCACTTT. Translation gives CASSWTAFDYNSPLHF.

This clone was found a few times. The chain carries TRBV13 and TRBJ1-6; 11 positions agree with TRBD1. Germline CDR1 is PRHDT and CDR2 is FYEKMQ (reference sequence). Trimming cost V 5 bases and J 4 bases; bases outside gene matches: 7. The CDR3 covers 17 residues. CDR3 residues: CASSPRTGGNYNSPLHF. The CDR3, as DNA: TGTGCCAGCAGCCCCCGGACAGGGGGCAATTATAATTCACCCCTCCACTTT.

The chain combines TRBV11-2 with TRBJ2-1, with TRBD1 matching over 7 bases. Looked up from germline, CDR1 is SGHAT and CDR2 is FQNNGV. V lost 5 bases and J lost 9; bases outside the gene matches: 4. The CDR3 runs to 12 residues. The CDR3 bases are TGTGCCAGCAGCCGACAGGGAACTGAGCAGTTCTTC. Translated, it gives CASSRQGTEQFF.

V and J are TRBV4-1 and TRBJ2-3; D may be TRBD2 (5 bases). V was cut by 2 bases and J by 5 bases, with 8 bases left in between. The V gene's germline CDR1 is MGHRA and CDR2 YSYEKL. There are 13 residues in the CDR3. The CDR3 is CASSQPAGDTQYF. The CDR3 DNA follows: TGCGCCAGCAGCCAACCTGCGGGAGATACGCAGTATTTT.

The J gene is TRBJ1-6, the V gene TRBV6-6; D might be TRBD1 (5 bases). Between the trimmed V and J ends, which lost 0 bases and 6 bases, there was a span of 9 bases. The CDR3 extends over 15 amino acids. Germline lookup yields CDR1 MNHNY and CDR2 SVGAGI (reference sequence). CDR3 sequence (DNA): TGTGCCAGCAGTTACTCGAAAGGGGTTAATTCACCCCTCCACTTT. Translating gives CASSYSKGVNSPLHF.

J is TRBJ2-7 and V is TRBV28, with 12 bases aligning to TRBD2. The CDR3 is 16 residues long. Germline CDR1 and CDR2: MDHEN and SYDVKM. J was trimmed by 4 bases and V by 2 bases; bases with no gene match: 6. In nucleotides, the CDR3 is TGTGCCAGCAGTTTACTAGCGGGAGGGCCGAGATACGAGCAGTACTTC. As protein: CASSLLAGGPRYEQYF.

The J gene is TRBJ2-2, the V gene TRBV4-1; 10 positions agree with TRBD2. Germline assignment: CDR1 MGHRA and CDR2 YSYEKL. The CDR3 spans 20 residues. J gave up 0 bases and V 0 bases, and 10 bases lay outside the gene matches. This chain's CDR3 is CASSQEGQGLAGANTGELFF. In DNA, the CDR3 is TGCGCCAGCAGCCAAGAGGGGCAAGGTCTAGCGGGAGCGAACACCGGGGAGCTGTTTTTT.